This T cell receptor beta chain is from a study of blood T cell repertoires in COVID-19. In the study overall: The United States, Italy and Spain provided the acute and convalescent COVID-19 samples.

Germline loops: CDR1 LGHDT, CDR2 YNNKEL (reference sequence). V was clipped by 1 base and J by 10 bases; unmatched bases: 6. This CDR3 is built from 14 residues. In the authors' workflow: For nucleated cells, counts were estimated from reference gene primer amplification. Data came from immunoSEQ multiplex PCR; TCRdb stores just in-frame clones and leaves some out. V, J and clone size were drawn from that table, and D and trimming were deduced from the DNA. This sample yields 60,000 to 70,000 clones, of which less than 90% are seen a single time; about 3.2% belongs to the top ten. The gene calls are TRBV3-1 (or the pseudogene TRBV3-2) and TRBJ1-2; 10 bases agree with TRBD1. Sequencing input: peripheral blood. This TCR was recovered from a man at least 80 years old with acute or convalescent COVID-19. The CDR3 DNA reads TGTGCCAGCAGCCAAGCCGGGACAGGGGCGGACTACACCTTC. Translating gives CASSQAGTGADYTF.